This T cell receptor beta chain was profiled in a study of CDR3 diversity in severe acne. This clonotype has just one count. The CDR3 runs 14 residues. Trimming shortened V by 7 bases and J by 3 bases, and 15 bases separated the two germline ends. Germline assignment: CDR1 MGHDK and CDR2 SYGVNS. TCRdb independently ran MiXCR on the PCR reads; one entry per CDR3 protein. Of about 100,000 distinct CDR3 sequences listed, around 56% were seen once; the top ten hold approximately 13%. The receptor was isolated from a male donor with acne. The sequenced material came from blood. The genes are TRBV25-1 and TRBJ2-5, with D possibly being TRBD1 (6 bases). CDR3 nucleotide sequence: TGTGCCAGCAATGGGGGCTTGAGGGAAGAGACCCAGTACTTC. It specifies CASNGGLREETQYF.